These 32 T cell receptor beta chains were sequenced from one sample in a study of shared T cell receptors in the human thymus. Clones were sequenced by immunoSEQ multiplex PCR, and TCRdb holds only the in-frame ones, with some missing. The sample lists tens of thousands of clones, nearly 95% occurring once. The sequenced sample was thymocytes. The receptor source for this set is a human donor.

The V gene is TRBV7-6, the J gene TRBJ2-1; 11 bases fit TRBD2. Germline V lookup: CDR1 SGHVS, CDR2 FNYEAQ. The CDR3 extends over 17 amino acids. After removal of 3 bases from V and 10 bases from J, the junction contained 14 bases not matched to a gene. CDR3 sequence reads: CASSFPSIAGGPEEQFF. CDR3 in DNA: TGTGCCAGCAGCTTCCCGTCGATAGCGGGGGGGCCGGAGGAGCAGTTCTTC.

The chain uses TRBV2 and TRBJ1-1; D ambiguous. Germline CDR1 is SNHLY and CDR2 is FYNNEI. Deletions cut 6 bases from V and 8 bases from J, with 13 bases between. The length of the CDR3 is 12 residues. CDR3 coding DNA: TGTGCCAGCAGCCCGCTTGGGGTCGAAGCTTTCTTT. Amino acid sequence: CASSPLGVEAFF. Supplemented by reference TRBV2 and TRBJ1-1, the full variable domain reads EPEVTQTPSHQVTQMGQEVILRCVPISNHLYFYWYRQILGQKVEFLVSFYNNEISEKSEIFDDQFSVERPDGSNFTLKIRSTKLEDSAMYFCASSPLGVEAFFGQGTRLTVV.

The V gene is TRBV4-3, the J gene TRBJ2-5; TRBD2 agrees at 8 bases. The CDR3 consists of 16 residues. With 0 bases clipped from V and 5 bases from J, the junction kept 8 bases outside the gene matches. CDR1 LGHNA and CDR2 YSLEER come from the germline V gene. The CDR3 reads CASSQDQAGGGETQYF. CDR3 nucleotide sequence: TGCGCCAGCAGCCAAGATCAGGCGGGGGGCGGGGAGACCCAGTACTTC.

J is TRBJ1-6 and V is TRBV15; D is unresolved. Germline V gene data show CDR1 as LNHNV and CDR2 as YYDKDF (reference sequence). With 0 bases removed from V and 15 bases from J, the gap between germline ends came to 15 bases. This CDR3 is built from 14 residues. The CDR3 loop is CATSRDWSHNDLHF. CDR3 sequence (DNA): TGTGCCACCAGCAGAGATTGGAGTCACAATGACCTCCACTTT. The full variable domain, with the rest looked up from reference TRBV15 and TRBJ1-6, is DAMVIQNPRYQVTQFGKPVTLSCSQTLNHNVMYWYQQKSSQAPKLLFHYYDKDFNNEADTPDNFQSRRPNTSFCFLDIRSPGLGDTAMYLCATSRDWSHNDLHFGNGTRLTVT.

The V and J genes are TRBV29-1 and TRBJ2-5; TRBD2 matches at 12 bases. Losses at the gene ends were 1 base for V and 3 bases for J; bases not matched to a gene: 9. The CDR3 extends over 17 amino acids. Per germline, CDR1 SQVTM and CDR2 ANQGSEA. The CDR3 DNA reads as TGCAGCGTTGAAGGAGAGGTACCTAGCGGGGGGGAAGAGACCCAGTACTTC. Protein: CSVEGEVPSGGEETQYF.

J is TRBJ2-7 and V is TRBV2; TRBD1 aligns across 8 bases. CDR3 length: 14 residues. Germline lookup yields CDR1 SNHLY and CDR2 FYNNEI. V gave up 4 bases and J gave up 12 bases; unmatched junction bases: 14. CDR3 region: CASSVQGQGNRPYF. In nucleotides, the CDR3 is TGTGCCAGCAGTGTTCAAGGACAGGGAAACCGTCCGTACTTC.

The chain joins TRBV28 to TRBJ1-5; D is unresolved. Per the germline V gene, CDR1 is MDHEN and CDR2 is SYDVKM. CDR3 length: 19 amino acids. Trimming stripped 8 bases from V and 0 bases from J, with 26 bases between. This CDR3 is CASRKEALSTLYSNQPQHF. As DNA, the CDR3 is TGTGCCAGCCGAAAGGAGGCACTCTCCACCCTTTATAGCAATCAGCCCCAGCATTTT.

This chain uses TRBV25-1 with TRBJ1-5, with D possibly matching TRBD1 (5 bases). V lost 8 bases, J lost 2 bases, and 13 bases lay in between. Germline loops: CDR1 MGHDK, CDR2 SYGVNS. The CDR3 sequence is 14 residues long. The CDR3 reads CASRGHGGNQPQHF. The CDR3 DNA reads TGTGCCAGCCGAGGACACGGAGGCAATCAGCCCCAGCATTTT.

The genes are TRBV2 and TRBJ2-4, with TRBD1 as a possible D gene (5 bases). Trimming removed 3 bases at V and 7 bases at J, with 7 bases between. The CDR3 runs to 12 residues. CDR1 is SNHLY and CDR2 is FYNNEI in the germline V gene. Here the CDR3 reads CASSDRVNIQYF. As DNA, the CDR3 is TGTGCCAGCAGTGACAGGGTGAACATTCAGTACTTC.

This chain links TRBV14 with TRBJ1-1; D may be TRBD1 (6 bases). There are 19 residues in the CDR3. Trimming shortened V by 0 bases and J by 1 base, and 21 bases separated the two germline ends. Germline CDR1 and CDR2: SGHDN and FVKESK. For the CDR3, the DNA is TGTGCCAGCAGCCAAGAACGCCCATACGGACAGTGGGGGAACACTGAAGCTTTCTTT. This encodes CASSQERPYGQWGNTEAFF.

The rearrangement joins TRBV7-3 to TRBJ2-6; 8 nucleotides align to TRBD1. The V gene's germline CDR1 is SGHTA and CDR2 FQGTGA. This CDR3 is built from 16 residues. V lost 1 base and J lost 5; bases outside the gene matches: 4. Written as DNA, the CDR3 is TGTGCCAGCAGCTTAAAGGCAGGGGGCTGGGCCAACGTCCTGACTTTC. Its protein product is CASSLKAGGWANVLTF.

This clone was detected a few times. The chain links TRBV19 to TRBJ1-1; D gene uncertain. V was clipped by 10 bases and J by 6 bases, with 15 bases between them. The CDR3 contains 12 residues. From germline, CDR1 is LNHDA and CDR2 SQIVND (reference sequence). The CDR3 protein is CATESRVSEAFF. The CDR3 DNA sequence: TGTGCCACCGAGTCACGGGTCTCTGAAGCTTTCTTT.

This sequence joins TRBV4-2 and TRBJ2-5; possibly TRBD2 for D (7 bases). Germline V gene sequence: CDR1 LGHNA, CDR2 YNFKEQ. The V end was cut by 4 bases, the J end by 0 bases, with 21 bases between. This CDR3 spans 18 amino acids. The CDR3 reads CASSPPWIRGGHQETQYF. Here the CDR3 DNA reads TGTGCCAGCAGCCCCCCGTGGATAAGGGGGGGCCACCAAGAGACCCAGTACTTC.

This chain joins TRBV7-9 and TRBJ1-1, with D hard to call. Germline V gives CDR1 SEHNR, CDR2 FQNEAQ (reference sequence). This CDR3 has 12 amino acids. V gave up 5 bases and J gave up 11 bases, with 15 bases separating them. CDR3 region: CASSLPGSGAFF. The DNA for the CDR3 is TGTGCCAGCAGCCTTCCCGGGTCGGGTGCTTTCTTT.

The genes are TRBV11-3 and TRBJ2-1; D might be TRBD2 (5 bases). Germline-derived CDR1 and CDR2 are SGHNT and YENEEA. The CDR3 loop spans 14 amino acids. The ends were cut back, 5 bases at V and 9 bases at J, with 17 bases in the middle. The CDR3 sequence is CASSHARLGGEQFF. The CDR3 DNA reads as TGTGCCAGCAGCCACGCCCGTCTAGGAGGTGAGCAGTTCTTC.

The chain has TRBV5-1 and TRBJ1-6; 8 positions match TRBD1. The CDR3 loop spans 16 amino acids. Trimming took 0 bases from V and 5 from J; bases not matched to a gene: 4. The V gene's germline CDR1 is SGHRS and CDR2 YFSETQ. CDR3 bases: TGCGCCAGCAGCTTGGCCCCAGGGGGCCATAATTCACCCCTCCACTTT. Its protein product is CASSLAPGGHNSPLHF. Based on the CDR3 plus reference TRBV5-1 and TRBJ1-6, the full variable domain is KAGVTQTPRYLIKTRGQQVTLSCSPISGHRSVSWYQQTPGQGLQFLFEYFSETQRNKGNFPGRFSGRQFSNSRSEMNVSTLELGDSALYLCASSLAPGGHNSPLHFGNGTRLTVT.

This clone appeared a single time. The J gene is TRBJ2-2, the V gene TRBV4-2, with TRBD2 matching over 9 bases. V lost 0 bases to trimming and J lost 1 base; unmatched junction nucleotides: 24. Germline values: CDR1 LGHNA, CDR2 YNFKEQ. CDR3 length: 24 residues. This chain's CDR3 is CASSQDQARGAGGPLFLNTGELFF. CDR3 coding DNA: TGTGCCAGCAGCCAAGATCAGGCCCGGGGAGCGGGGGGCCCCTTATTTTTGAACACCGGGGAGCTGTTTTTT.

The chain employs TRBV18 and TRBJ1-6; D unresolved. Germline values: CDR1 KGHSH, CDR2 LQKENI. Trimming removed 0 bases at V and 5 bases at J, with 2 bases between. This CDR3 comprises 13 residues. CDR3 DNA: TGTGCCAGCTCACCACCCCATAATTCACCCCTCCACTTT. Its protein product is CASSPPHNSPLHF.

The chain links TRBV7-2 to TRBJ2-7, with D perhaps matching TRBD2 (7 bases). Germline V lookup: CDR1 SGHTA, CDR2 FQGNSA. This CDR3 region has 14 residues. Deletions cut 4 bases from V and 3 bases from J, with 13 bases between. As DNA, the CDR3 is TGTGCCAGCAGCTGGGGAGGGGGGATCTACGAGCAGTACTTC. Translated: CASSWGGGIYEQYF.

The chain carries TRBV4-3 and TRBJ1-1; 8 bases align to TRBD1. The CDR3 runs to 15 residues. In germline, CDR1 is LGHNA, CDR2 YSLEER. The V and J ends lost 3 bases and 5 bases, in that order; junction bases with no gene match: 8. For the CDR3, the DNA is TGCGCCAGCAGCCACGGGCCAGGGGGCAAGACTGAAGCTTTCTTT. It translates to CASSHGPGGKTEAFF.

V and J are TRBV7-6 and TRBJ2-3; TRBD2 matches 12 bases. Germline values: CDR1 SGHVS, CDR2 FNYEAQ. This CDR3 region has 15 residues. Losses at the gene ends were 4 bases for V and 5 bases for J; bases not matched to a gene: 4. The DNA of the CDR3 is TGTGCCAGCAGCTCTAGCGGGGGGGCTGAAGATACGCAGTATTTT. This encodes CASSSSGGAEDTQYF.

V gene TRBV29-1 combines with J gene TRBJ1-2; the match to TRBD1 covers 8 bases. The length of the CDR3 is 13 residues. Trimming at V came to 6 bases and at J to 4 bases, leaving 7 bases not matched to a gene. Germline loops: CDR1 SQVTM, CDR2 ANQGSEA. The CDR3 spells CSVPQGQGYGYTF. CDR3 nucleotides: TGCAGCGTCCCCCAAGGACAGGGCTATGGCTACACCTTC.

The CDR3 DNA is TGCGCCAGCAGCCAAGGGGGCGGGGGTAATTTGTTTGAGCAGTTCTTC. Translated, it gives CASSQGGGGNLFEQFF. This chain connects TRBV4-1 to TRBJ2-1; 7 bases agree with TRBD2. The germline V gene has CDR1 MGHRA and CDR2 YSYEKL. With 1 base clipped from V and 9 bases from J, the junction kept 12 bases outside the gene matches. CDR3 length: 16 amino acids.

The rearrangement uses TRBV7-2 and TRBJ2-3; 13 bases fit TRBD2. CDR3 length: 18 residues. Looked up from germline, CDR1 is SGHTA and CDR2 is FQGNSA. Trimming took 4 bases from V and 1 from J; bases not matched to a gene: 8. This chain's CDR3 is CASSSGLAGPRGTDTQYF. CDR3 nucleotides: TGTGCCAGCAGCTCGGGACTAGCGGGACCTCGGGGCACAGATACGCAGTATTTT.

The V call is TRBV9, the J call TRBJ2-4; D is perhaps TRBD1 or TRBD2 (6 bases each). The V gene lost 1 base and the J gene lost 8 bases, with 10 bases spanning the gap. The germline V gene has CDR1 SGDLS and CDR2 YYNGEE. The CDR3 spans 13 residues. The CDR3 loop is CASSVRGADIQYF. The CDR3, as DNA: TGTGCCAGCAGCGTAAGGGGGGCGGACATTCAGTACTTC.

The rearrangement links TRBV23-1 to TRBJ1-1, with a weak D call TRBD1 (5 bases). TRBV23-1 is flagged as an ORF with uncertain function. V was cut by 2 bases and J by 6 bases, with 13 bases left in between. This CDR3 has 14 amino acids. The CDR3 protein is CASSQRTPYAEAFF. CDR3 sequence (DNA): TGCGCCAGCAGTCAAAGGACACCTTATGCTGAAGCTTTCTTT.

The CDR3 region has the DNA TGTGCCAGCAGTTCCAGGACAGGGGAAAAATACAATGAGCAGTTCTTC. This sequence encodes CASSSRTGEKYNEQFF. The chain couples TRBV28 to TRBJ2-1; the match to TRBD1 covers 9 bases. Germline CDR1 and CDR2: MDHEN and SYDVKM. This CDR3 region has 16 residues. The V segment lost 4 bases and the J segment 4 bases; nucleotides outside the gene matches: 8. Full variable domain (outside the CDR3, taken from reference TRBV28 and TRBJ2-1): DVKVTQSSRYLVKRTGEKVFLECVQDMDHENMFWYRQDPGLGLRLIYFSYDVKMKEKGDIPEGYSVSREKKERFSLILESASTNQTSMYLCASSSRTGEKYNEQFFGPGTRLTVL.

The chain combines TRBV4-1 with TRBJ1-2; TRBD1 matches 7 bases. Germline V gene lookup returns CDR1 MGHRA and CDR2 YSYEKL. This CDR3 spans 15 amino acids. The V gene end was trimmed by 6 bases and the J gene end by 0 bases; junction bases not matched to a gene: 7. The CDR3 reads CASRYPGTANYGYTF. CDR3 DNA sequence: TGCGCCAGCAGATACCCCGGGACAGCTAACTATGGCTACACCTTC.

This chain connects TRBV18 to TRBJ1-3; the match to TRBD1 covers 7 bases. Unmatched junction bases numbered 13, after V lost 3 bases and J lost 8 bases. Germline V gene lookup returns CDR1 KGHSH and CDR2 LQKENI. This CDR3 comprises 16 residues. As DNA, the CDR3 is TGTGCCAGCTCACCCGGGACCGACTTCAGGGGGGACACCATATATTTT. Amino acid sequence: CASSPGTDFRGDTIYF.

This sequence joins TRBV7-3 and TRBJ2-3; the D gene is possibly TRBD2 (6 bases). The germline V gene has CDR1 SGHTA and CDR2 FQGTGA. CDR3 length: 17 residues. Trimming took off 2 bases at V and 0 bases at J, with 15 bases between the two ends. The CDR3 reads CASSLVPPGTSTDTQYF. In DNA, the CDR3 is TGTGCCAGCAGCTTAGTGCCCCCAGGGACTAGCACAGATACGCAGTATTTT.

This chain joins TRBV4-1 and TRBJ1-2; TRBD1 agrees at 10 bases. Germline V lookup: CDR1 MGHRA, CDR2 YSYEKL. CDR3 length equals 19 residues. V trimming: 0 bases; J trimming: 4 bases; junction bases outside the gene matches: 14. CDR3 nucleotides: TGCGCCAGCAGCCAAGATATGGGGACAGGGGATCCCCTCGTCTATGGCTACACCTTC. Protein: CASSQDMGTGDPLVYGYTF.

For the CDR3, the DNA is TGCGCCAGCAGCTTCAACCAAGAGACCCAGTACTTC. This codes for CASSFNQETQYF. The V call is TRBV5-1, the J call TRBJ2-5; D is unclear. The CDR3 runs 12 residues. V lost 2 bases to trimming and J lost 0 bases, with 2 bases between them. CDR1 SGHRS and CDR2 YFSETQ come from the germline V gene.